This T cell receptor (beta chain) was sequenced for a study of OX40 agonist ivuxolimab in advanced cancers. Whole-study results and caveats: At 0.1 to 3.0 mg/kg and by week 6, clonal expansion occurred in CD4+ and CD8+ blood T cells. Mean expanded clone counts were higher in CD8+ than CD4+ T cells.

Repertoires were generated with immunoSEQ multiplex PCR, while TCRdb's copy carries only in-frame clones and drops some. The sample has about 14,000 clones, around 80% seen once. Trimming removed 5 bases from V and 4 bases from J; junction bases left unmatched: 8. Germline CDR1 SGHTA, CDR2 FQGTGA. The CDR3 is made up of 15 amino acids. As regards this clone: The target antigen is unknown.

The sample consisted of CD4+ or CD8+ T cells sorted from blood, taken in a trial of the OX40 agonist ivuxolimab. The chain combines TRBV7-3 with TRBJ2-7; 10 bases agree with TRBD2. This receptor was taken from an adult with an advanced solid tumor such as melanoma, head and neck, liver or kidney cancer. The CDR3 DNA follows: TGTGCCAGCAGCCAGCGGGAGGGCCTTAGGTACGAGCAGTACTTC. Amino acid sequence: CASSQREGLRYEQYF.